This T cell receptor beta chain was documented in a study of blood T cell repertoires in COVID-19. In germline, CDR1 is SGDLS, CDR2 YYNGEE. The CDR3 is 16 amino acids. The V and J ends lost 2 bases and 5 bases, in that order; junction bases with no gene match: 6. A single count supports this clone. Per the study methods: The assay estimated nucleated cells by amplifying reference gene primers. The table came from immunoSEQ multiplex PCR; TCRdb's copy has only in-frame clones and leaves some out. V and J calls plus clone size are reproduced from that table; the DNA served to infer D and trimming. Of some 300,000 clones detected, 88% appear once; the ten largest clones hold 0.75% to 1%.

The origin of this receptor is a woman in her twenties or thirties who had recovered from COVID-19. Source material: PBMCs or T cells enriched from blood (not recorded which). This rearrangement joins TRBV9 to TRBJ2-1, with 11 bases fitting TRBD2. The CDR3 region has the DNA TGTGCCAGCAGCGTGCCAGGGACTAGCGGAAACAATGAGCAGTTCTTC. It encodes CASSVPGTSGNNEQFF.